This T cell receptor beta chain was sequenced for a study of control samples from healthy donors and cancer patients. TCRdb's copy holds only in-frame clones and misses some; the assay was immunoSEQ multiplex PCR. The data hold about 180,000 clones, with around 90% observed a single time. Only one count was recorded for this clone. Per the germline V gene, CDR1 is SGHNT and CDR2 is YYREEE (reference sequence). The CDR3 totals 17 residues. Trimming at V came to 4 bases and at J to 8 bases, leaving 19 bases not matched to a gene. Material: blood. The chain has TRBV5-4 and TRBJ1-2; 8 nucleotides line up with TRBD1. The origin of this receptor is a woman aged 45-65 years in good health. The CDR3 coding sequence is TGTGCCAGCAGCCAAGGGATGGGACCGACAGGGACAGGCGGCTACACCTTC. It codes for CASSQGMGPTGTGGYTF. Complete variable domain (other parts from reference TRBV5-4 and TRBJ1-2): ETGVTQSPTHLIKTRGQQVTLRCSSQSGHNTVSWYQQALGQGPQFIFQYYREEENGRGNFPPRFSGLQFPNYSSELNVNALELDDSALYLCASSQGMGPTGTGGYTFGSGTRLTVV.